This T cell receptor (beta chain) emerged from a study of blood T cells in healthy people across ages. Study-level findings and limits: What prevented conclusive comparison of naive and antigen-experienced cells was that PBMCs were unsorted. A strong correlation was seen between TCR beta diversity and naive T cell percentage.

Alongside a J-beta primer mix, a sample-barcoded 5' primer served in a second PCR lasting roughly 6 to 11 cycles. TCRdb reprocessed the 5' RACE reads via MiXCR and lists one record per CDR3 protein. The data contain 550,000 to 650,000 distinct CDR3 sequences, less than 35% of them singletons. This clonotype was picked up many times. The antigen remains undetermined. CDR3 length equals 14 residues. Germline assignment: CDR1 DFQATT and CDR2 SNEGSKA (reference sequence). Unmatched junction bases numbered 4, after V lost 0 bases and J lost 2 bases. The TCR originated in a woman aged 80 or over in good health. V and J are TRBV20-1 and TRBJ2-7, with 7 bases lining up with TRBD2. Specimen: blood. CDR3 nucleotide sequence: TGCAGTGCTAGAGATTCCGGACTAGCCTACGAGCAGTACTTC. It translates to CSARDSGLAYEQYF.